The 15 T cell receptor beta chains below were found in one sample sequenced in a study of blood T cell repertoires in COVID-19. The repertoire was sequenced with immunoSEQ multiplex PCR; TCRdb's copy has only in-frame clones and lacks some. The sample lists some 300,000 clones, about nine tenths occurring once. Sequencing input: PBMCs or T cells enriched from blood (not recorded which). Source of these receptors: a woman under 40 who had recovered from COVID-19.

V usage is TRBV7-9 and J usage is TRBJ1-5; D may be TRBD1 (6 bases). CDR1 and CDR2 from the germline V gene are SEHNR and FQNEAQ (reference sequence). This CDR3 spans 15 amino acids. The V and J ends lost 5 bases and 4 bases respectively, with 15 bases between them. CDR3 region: CASSPPDRRNQPQHF. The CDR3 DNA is TGTGCCAGCAGCCCTCCCGACAGGAGAAATCAGCCCCAGCATTTT.

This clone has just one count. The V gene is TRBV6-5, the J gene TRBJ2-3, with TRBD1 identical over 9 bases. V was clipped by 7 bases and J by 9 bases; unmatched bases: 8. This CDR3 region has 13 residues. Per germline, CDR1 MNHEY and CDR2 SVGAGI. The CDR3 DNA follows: TGTGCCAGCACCATAATTGGGACAGGGACGCAGTATTTT. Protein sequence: CASTIIGTGTQYF.

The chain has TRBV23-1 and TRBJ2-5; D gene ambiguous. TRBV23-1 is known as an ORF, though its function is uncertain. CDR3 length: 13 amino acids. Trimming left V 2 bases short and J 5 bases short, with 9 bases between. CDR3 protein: CASSQTGVETQYF. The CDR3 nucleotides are TGCGCCAGCAGTCAAACGGGTGTGGAGACCCAGTACTTC.

The DNA for the CDR3 is TGCAGCGCCGGAGACCAGGGCCACACCTTC. It encodes CSAGDQGHTF. The chain links TRBV29-1 to TRBJ1-2, with D perhaps TRBD1 (5 bases). Germline values: CDR1 SQVTM, CDR2 ANQGSEA. V was clipped by 7 bases and J by 12 bases, with 15 bases between them. CDR3 length: 10 residues.

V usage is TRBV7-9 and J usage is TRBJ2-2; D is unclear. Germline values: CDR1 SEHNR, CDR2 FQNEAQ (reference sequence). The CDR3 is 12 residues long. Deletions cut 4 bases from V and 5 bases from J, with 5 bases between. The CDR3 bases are TGTGCCAGCAGCTCAACTACCGGGGAGCTGTTTTTT. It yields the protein CASSSTTGELFF.

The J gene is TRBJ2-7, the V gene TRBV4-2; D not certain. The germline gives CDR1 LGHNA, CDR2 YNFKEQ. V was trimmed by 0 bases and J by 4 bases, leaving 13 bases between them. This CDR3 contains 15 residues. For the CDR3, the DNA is TGTGCCAGCAGCCAAGATGAATCTTCACAGTACGAGCAGTACTTC. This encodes CASSQDESSQYEQYF.

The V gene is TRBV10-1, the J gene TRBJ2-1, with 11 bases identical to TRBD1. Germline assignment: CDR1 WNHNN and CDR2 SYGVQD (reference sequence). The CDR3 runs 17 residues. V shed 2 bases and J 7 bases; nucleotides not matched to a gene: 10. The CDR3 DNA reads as TGCGCCAGCAGTGAGCAGGGACAGGGGGTTTTCTGGAATGAGCAGTTCTTC. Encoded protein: CASSEQGQGVFWNEQFF.

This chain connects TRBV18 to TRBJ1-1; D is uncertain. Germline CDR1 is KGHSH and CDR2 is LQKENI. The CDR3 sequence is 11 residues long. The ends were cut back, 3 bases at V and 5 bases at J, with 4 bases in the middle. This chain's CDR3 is CASSPNTEAFF. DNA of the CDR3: TGTGCCAGCTCACCCAATACTGAAGCTTTCTTT.

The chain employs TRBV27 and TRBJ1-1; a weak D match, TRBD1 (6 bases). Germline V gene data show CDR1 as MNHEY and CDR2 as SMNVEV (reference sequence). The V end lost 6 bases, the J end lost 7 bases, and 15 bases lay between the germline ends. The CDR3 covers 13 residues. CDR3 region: CASRRQGFGEAFF. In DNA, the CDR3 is TGTGCCAGCAGGCGTCAGGGGTTTGGTGAAGCTTTCTTT.

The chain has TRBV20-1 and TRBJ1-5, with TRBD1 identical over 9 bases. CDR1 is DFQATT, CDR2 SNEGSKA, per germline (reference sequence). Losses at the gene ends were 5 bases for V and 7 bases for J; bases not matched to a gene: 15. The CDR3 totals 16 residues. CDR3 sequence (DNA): TGCAGTGCTGGTGGGACAGGGCATCGCGGTGGCCAGCCCCAGCATTTT. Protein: CSAGGTGHRGGQPQHF.

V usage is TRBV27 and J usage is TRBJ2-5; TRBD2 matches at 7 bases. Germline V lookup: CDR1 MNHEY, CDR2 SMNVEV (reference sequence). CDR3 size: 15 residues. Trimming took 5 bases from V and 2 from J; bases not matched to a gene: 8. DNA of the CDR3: TGTGCCAGCAGTAAACTGGGACTACCTCAAGAGACCCAGTACTTC. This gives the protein CASSKLGLPQETQYF.

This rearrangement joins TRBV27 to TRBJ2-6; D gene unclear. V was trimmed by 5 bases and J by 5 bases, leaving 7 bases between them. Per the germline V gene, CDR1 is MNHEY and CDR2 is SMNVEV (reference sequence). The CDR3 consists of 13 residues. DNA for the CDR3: TGTGCCAGCAGTGCCGAGCGGGCCAACGTCCTGACTTTC. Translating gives CASSAERANVLTF.

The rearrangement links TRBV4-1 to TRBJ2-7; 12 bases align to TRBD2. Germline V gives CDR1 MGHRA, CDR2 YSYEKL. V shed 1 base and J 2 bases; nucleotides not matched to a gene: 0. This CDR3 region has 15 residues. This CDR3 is CASSQGTSGTYEQYF. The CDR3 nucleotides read TGCGCCAGCAGCCAAGGGACTAGCGGGACCTACGAGCAGTACTTC.

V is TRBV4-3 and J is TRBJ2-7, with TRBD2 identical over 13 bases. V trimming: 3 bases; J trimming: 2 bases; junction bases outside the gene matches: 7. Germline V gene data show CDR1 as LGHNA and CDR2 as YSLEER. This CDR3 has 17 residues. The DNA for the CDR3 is TGCGCCAGCAGCCATTACACCGGGACTAGCGGGGCCTACGAGCAGTACTTC. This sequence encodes CASSHYTGTSGAYEQYF.

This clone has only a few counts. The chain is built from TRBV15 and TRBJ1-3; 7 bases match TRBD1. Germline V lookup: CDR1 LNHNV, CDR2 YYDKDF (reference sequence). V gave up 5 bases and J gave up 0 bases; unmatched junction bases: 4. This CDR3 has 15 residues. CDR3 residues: CATSGRQGSGNTIYF. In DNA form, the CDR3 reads TGTGCCACCAGCGGTAGACAGGGCTCTGGAAACACCATATATTTT.